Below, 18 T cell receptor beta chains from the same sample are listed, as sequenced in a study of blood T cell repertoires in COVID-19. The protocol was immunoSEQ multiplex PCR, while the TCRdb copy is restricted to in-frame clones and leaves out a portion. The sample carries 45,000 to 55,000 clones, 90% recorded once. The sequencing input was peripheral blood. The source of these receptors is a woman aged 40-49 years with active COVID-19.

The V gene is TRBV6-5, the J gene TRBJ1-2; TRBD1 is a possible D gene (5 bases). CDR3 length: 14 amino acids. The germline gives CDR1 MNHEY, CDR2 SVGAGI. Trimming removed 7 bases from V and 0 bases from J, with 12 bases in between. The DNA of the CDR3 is TGTGCCAGCATAGGACATTCCGCTAACTATGGCTACACCTTC. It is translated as CASIGHSANYGYTF.

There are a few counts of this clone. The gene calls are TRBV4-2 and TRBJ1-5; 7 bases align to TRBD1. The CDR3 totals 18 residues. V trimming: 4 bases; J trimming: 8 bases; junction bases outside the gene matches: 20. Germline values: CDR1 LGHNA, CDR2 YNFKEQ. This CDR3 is CASSLNPGQPANVEPQHF. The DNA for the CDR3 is TGTGCCAGCAGCCTAAATCCGGGACAGCCAGCCAATGTGGAGCCCCAGCATTTT.

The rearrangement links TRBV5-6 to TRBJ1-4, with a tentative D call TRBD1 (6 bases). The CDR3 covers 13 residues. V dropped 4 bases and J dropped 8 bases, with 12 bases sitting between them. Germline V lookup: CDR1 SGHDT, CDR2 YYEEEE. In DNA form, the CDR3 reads TGTGCCAGCAGCCCAGGGGCTCGCGAAAAACTGTTTTTT. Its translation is CASSPGAREKLFF.

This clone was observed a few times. Here the CDR3 DNA reads TGTGCCAGCAGCTTAGGGGTTGGTGGACTAGCGGGGGAAACCGGGGAGCTGTTTTTT. Protein: CASSLGVGGLAGETGELFF. This chain uses TRBV11-2 with TRBJ2-2; 13 bases map to TRBD2. The CDR3 contains 19 residues. CDR1 and CDR2 from the germline V gene are SGHAT and FQNNGV. V trimming: 1 base; J trimming: 5 bases; junction bases outside the gene matches: 10.

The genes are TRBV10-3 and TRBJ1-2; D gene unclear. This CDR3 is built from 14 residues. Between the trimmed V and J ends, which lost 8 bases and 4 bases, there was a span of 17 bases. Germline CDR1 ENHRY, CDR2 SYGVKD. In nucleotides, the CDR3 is TGTGCCATCGCCCCTGCGGGGATGGTCTATGGCTACACCTTC. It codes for CAIAPAGMVYGYTF.

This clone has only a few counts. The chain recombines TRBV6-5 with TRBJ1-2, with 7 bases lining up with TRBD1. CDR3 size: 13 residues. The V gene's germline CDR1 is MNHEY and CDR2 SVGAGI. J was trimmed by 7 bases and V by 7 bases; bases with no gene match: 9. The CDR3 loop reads CASTRVRDSGYTF. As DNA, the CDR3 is TGTGCCAGCACCCGGGTCCGGGACAGTGGCTACACCTTC.

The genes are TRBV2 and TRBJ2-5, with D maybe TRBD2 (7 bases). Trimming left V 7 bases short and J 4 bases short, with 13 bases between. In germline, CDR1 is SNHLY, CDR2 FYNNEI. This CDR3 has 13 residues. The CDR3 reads CASKGGTGETQYF. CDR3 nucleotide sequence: TGTGCCAGCAAGGGGGGGACGGGAGAGACCCAGTACTTC.

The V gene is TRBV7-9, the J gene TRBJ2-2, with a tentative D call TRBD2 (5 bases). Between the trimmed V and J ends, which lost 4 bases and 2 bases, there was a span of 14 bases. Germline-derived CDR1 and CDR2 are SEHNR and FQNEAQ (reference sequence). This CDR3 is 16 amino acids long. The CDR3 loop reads CASSSTRTDNTGELFF. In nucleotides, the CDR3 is TGTGCCAGCAGCTCGACACGGACTGATAACACCGGGGAGCTGTTTTTT. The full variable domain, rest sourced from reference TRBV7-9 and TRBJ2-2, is DTGVSQNPRHKITKRGQNVTFRCDPISEHNRLYWYRQTLGQGPEFLTYFQNEAQLEKSRLLSDRFSAERPKGSFSTLEIQRTEQGDSAMYLCASSSTRTDNTGELFFGEGSRLTVL.

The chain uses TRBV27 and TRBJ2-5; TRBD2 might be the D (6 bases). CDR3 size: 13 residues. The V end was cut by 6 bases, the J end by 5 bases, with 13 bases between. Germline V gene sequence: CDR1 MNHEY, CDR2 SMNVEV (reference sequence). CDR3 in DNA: TGTGCCAGCAGATTCGGAGGGGAGGAGACCCAGTACTTC. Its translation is CASRFGGEETQYF.

The CDR3, as DNA: TGTGCCAGCAGCCGACAGGGAAGGGGCTACACCTTC. Protein product: CASSRQGRGYTF. This sequence joins TRBV6-2 or TRBV6-3 and TRBJ1-2; the match to TRBD1 covers 7 bases. V dropped 6 bases and J dropped 8; count of bases not matched to a gene: 6. CDR1 is MNHEY, CDR2 SVGEGT, per germline. The CDR3 spans 12 residues.

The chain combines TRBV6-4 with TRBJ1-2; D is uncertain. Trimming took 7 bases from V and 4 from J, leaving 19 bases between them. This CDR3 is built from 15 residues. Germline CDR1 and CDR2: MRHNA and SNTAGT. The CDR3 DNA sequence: TGTGCCAGCAAACCCGGGTCGGCTGAGTTCTATGGCTACACCTTC. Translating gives CASKPGSAEFYGYTF.

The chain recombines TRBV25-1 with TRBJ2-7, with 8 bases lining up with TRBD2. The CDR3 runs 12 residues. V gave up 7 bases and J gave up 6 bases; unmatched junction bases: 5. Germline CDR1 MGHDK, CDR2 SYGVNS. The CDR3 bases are TGTGCCAGCACCTACGCGGGAGGCGAGCAGTACTTC. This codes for CASTYAGGEQYF.

The CDR3 DNA reads TGTGCCAGCAGCACCGCCGGGACAGGGTATACAGATACGCAGTATTTT. It is translated as CASSTAGTGYTDTQYF. The J gene is TRBJ2-3, the V gene TRBV7-3, with 9 nucleotides matching TRBD1. In germline, CDR1 is SGHTA, CDR2 FQGTGA. The CDR3 sequence is 16 residues long. J lost 3 bases, V lost 5 bases, and 9 bases had no gene match.

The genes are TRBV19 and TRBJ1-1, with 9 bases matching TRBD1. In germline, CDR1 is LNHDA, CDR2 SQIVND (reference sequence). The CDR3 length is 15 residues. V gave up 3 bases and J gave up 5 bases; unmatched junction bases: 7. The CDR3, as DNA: TGTGCCAGTAGTATGCCGGGACAGGGTAGGACTGAAGCTTTCTTT. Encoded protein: CASSMPGQGRTEAFF.

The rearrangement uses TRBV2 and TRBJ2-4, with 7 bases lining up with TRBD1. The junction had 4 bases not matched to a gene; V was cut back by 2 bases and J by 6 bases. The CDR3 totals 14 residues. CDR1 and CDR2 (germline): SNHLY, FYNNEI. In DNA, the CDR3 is TGTGCCAGCAGTGAAACCCACAGGGGAAACATTCAGTACTTC. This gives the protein CASSETHRGNIQYF.

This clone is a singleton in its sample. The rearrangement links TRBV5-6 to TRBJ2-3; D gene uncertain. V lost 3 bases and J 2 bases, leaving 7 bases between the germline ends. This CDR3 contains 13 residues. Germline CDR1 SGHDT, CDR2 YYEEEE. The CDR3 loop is CASSSDTTDTQYF. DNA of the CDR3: TGTGCCAGCAGCTCCGACACCACAGATACGCAGTATTTT. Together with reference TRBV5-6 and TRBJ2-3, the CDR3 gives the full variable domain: DAGVTQSPTHLIKTRGQQVTLRCSPKSGHDTVSWYQQALGQGPQFIFQYYEEEERQRGNFPDRFSGHQFPNYSSELNVNALLLGDSALYLCASSSDTTDTQYFGPGTRLTVL.

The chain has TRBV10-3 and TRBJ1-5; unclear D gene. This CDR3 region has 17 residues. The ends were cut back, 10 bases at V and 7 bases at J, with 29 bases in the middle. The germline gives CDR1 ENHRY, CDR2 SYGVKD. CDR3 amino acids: CATEAGEFGGSNQPQHF. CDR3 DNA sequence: TGTGCCACAGAGGCGGGTGAATTTGGAGGTTCGAACCAGCCCCAGCATTTT.

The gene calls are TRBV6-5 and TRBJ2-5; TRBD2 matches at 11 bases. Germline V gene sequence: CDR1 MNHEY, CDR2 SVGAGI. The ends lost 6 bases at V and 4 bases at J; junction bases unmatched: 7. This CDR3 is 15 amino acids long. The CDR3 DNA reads TGTGCCAGCAGCCAGGGACTAGCGGTCCGAGAGACCCAGTACTTC. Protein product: CASSQGLAVRETQYF.